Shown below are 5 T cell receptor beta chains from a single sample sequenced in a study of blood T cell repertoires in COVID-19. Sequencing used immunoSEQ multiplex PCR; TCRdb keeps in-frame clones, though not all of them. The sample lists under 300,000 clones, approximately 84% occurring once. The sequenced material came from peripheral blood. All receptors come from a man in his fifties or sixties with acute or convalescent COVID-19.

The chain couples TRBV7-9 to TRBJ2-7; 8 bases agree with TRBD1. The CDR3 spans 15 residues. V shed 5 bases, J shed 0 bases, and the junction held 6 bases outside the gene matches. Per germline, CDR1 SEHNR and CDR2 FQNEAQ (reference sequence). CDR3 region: CASSQRTGSSYEQYF. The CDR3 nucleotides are TGTGCCAGCAGCCAAAGGACAGGGAGCTCCTACGAGCAGTACTTC.

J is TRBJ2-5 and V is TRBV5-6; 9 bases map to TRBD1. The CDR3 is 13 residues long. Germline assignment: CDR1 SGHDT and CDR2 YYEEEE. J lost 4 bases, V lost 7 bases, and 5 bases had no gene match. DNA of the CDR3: TGTGCCAGCCGGGGACAGGGCCGAGAGACCCAGTACTTC. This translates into CASRGQGRETQYF.

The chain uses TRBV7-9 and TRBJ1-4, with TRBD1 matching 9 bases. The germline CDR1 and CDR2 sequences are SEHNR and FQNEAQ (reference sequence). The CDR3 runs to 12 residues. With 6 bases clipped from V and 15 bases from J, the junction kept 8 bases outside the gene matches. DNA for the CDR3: TGTGCCAGCAGGCAGACCGGGGACAGGGTGTTTTTT. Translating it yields CASRQTGDRVFF.

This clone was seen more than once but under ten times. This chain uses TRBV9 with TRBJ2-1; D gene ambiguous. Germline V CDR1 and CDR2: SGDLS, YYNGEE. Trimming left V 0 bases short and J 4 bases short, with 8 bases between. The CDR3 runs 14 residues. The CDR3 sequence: CASSVEYKYNEQFF. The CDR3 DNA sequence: TGTGCCAGCAGCGTAGAATACAAATACAATGAGCAGTTCTTC.

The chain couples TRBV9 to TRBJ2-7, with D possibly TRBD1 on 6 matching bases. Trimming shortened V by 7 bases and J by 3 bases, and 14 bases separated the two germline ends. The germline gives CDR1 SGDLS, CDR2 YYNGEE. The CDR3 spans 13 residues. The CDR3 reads CASGPGQVYEQYF. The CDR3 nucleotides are TGTGCCAGCGGTCCGGGACAAGTCTACGAGCAGTACTTC.